These 5 T cell receptor beta chains came from one sample sequenced in a study of T-cell memory formation after mild COVID-19. Each CDR3 protein is one row after TCRdb ran MiXCR on the 5' RACE reads. The data contain approximately 100,000 distinct CDR3 sequences, 8.5% to 14% of them seen just once; the ten biggest clones take up about 40%. What was sequenced was PBMCs or a T cell subset sorted from them (not recorded which). The receptors were gathered from a young man who had mild COVID-19 (a few samples of this study predate the infection). Cell type and time point are not known.

There are a few counts of this clonotype. The rearrangement joins TRBV6-6 to TRBJ2-1; D is undetermined. The CDR3 consists of 15 residues. The V end lost 2 bases, the J end lost 9 bases, and 17 bases lay between the germline ends. From germline, CDR1 is MNHNY and CDR2 SVGAGI (reference sequence). DNA for the CDR3: TGTGCCAGCAGTTACCCGCAGGTTGGGGTTGGTGAGCAGTTCTTC. Residues: CASSYPQVGVGEQFF.

This clonotype has a handful of counts. The rearrangement joins TRBV5-1 to TRBJ1-1; maybe TRBD1 (6 bases). This CDR3 region has 13 residues. V was cut by 5 bases and J by 8 bases, with 16 bases left in between. CDR1 and CDR2 (germline): SGHRS, YFSETQ. Written as DNA, the CDR3 is TGCGCCAGCAGACGCTCTGGACAGCTAGAAGCTTTCTTT. It encodes CASRRSGQLEAFF. Based on the CDR3 plus reference TRBV5-1 and TRBJ1-1, the full variable domain is KAGVTQTPRYLIKTRGQQVTLSCSPISGHRSVSWYQQTPGQGLQFLFEYFSETQRNKGNFPGRFSGRQFSNSRSEMNVSTLELGDSALYLCASRRSGQLEAFFGQGTRLTVV.

This clonotype was recorded a few times. The chain carries TRBV27 and TRBJ2-3; tentatively, D is TRBD1 (6 bases). Germline-derived CDR1 and CDR2 are MNHEY and SMNVEV (reference sequence). V was pared by 1 base and J by 6 bases, with 11 bases between. The CDR3 sequence is 14 residues long. Here the CDR3 reads CASSLYRELDTQYF. The DNA for the CDR3 is TGTGCCAGCAGTTTATACAGGGAACTGGATACGCAGTATTTT.

This clonotype has just a few counts. This chain uses TRBV15 with TRBJ2-3; 8 nucleotides agree with TRBD2. CDR1 LNHNV and CDR2 YYDKDF come from the germline V gene (reference sequence). The CDR3 totals 16 residues. The V segment lost 5 bases and the J segment 0 bases; nucleotides outside the gene matches: 7. The CDR3 protein is CATSSTGGWSTDTQYF. The DNA for the CDR3 is TGTGCCACCAGCTCCACGGGGGGGTGGAGCACAGATACGCAGTATTTT.

This clonotype was detected ten times or more. The rearrangement joins TRBV6-4 to TRBJ2-3; D remains ambiguous. CDR1 is MRHNA and CDR2 is SNTAGT in the germline V gene. The CDR3 length is 13 residues. V gave up 4 bases and J gave up 3 bases, with 8 bases separating them. CDR3 loop: CASSGNPTDTQYF. The CDR3 DNA is TGTGCCAGCAGTGGGAACCCAACAGATACGCAGTATTTT.